These 23 T cell receptor beta chains were sequenced from one sample in a study of blood T cells in healthy people across ages (dated by TCRdb to 2014 to 2015). Library construction relied on 5' RACE. A second about 6 to 11 cycle PCR used a sample-barcoded 5' primer and a J-beta primer mix. The public reads were reanalyzed by TCRdb: fastp trimming at Q25, MiXCR alignment, in-frame beta chains only. Rows are unified per CDR3 protein, each entry keeping the most common DNA and genes. Counted in this sample were 1,800,000 or so distinct CDR3 sequences; around 42% of them appeared once. The ten largest clones take up 20% to 25% of the sample. The sample taken for sequencing was blood. The receptors here all came from a human donor in good health.

The chain recombines TRBV12-3 or TRBV12-4 with TRBJ2-3, with TRBD2 matching 9 bases. CDR3 size: 17 residues. V gave up 5 bases and J gave up 10 bases; unmatched junction bases: 19. The CDR3 sequence: CASSPRGLAGGLLAQYF. The CDR3 DNA sequence: TGTGCCAGCAGTCCACGGGGTCTGGCGGGGGGGCTTTTGGCGCAGTATTTT.

This clonotype has more than one count but fewer than ten. This chain joins TRBV28 and TRBJ2-7; D tentatively fits TRBD1 or TRBD2 (5 bases each). V was trimmed by 3 bases and J by 10 bases, leaving 16 bases between them. The CDR3 is made up of 13 amino acids. Germline CDR1 is MDHEN and CDR2 is SYDVKM. DNA for the CDR3: TGTGCCAGCAGTTTTTTAAGTGGGGGAAAACAGTACTTC. Translated: CASSFLSGGKQYF. Combining the CDR3 with reference TRBV28 and TRBJ2-7 gives the whole variable domain DVKVTQSSRYLVKRTGEKVFLECVQDMDHENMFWYRQDPGLGLRLIYFSYDVKMKEKGDIPEGYSVSREKKERFSLILESASTNQTSMYLCASSFLSGGKQYFGPGTRLTVT.

The chain recombines TRBV11-1 with TRBJ2-2, with a possible D match to TRBD1 (6 bases). V shed 4 bases and J shed 7 bases, with 13 bases lying between them. The CDR3 extends over 14 amino acids. Germline V lookup: CDR1 SGHAT, CDR2 FQDESV (reference sequence). CDR3 bases: TGTGCCAGCAGCTCCATCCCAGGGGACGGGGAGCTGTTTTTT. Its translation is CASSSIPGDGELFF.

J is TRBJ2-1 and V is TRBV6-2 or TRBV6-3, with D possibly matching TRBD2 (6 bases). The CDR3 has 12 amino acids. CDR1 and CDR2 (germline): MNHEY, SVGEGT. V lost 3 bases and J lost 10, with 10 bases in between. CDR3 region: CASSYVLAEQFF. CDR3 in DNA: TGTGCCAGCAGTTATGTGCTAGCGGAGCAGTTCTTC.

The chain has TRBV6-2 or TRBV6-3 and TRBJ1-1; D gene ambiguous. The CDR3 is 17 residues long. V dropped 5 bases and J dropped 1 base, with 20 bases sitting between them. From germline, CDR1 is MNHEY and CDR2 SVGEGT. CDR3 residues: CASSQTSRWVWNTEAFF. The CDR3 DNA reads TGTGCCAGCAGTCAGACTTCCCGGTGGGTTTGGAACACTGAAGCTTTCTTT.

The chain couples TRBV27 to TRBJ2-7; D unclear. Germline V gene sequence: CDR1 MNHEY, CDR2 SMNVEV (reference sequence). Trimming took off 3 bases at V and 6 bases at J, with 18 bases between the two ends. CDR3 length: 15 amino acids. The CDR3 DNA reads as TGTGCCAGCAGTTTTTCGGCACTCCCTCGACGCGAGCAGTACTTC. This encodes CASSFSALPRREQYF.

The rearrangement joins TRBV5-1 to TRBJ2-4; D is unclear. The J call is uncertain, as TRBJ2-7 better fits the DNA end. CDR3 length: 13 residues. CDR1 and CDR2 (germline): SGHRS, YFSETQ. The CDR3 is CASSEDGNYEQYF. CDR3 in DNA: TGCGCCAGCAGCGAGGACGGAAACTACGAGCAGTACTTC.

This clonotype was seen more than once but under ten times. This chain connects TRBV29-1 to TRBJ2-1; D gene ambiguous. This CDR3 has 12 residues. Germline V gene sequence: CDR1 SQVTM, CDR2 ANQGSEA. Trimming took 0 bases from V and 9 from J, leaving 9 bases between them. CDR3 nucleotides: TGCAGCGTTGAAGACGGTCACGGTGAGCAGTTCTTC. Its translation is CSVEDGHGEQFF.

The chain joins TRBV4-1 to TRBJ2-7; 7 positions agree with TRBD1. Germline lookup yields CDR1 MGHRA and CDR2 YSYEKL. V was pared by 4 bases and J by 2 bases, with 8 bases of the junction left unmatched. The CDR3 is 15 amino acids. The CDR3 spells CASSPTPGGAYEQYF. DNA of the CDR3: TGCGCCAGCAGCCCAACCCCAGGGGGTGCCTACGAGCAGTACTTC.

The V gene is TRBV20-1, the J gene TRBJ2-7; 7 bases fit TRBD2. After removal of 0 bases from V and 3 bases from J, the junction contained 2 bases not matched to a gene. Germline loops: CDR1 DFQATT, CDR2 SNEGSKA (reference sequence). CDR3 size: 13 residues. CDR3 bases: TGCAGTGCTAGAGAGGGACTAAGCTACGAGCAGTACTTC. This codes for CSAREGLSYEQYF.

The CDR3 protein is CASSVVGTTASYTF. DNA for the CDR3: TGTGCCAGCAGCGTAGTAGGGACTACTGCCAGCTACACCTTC. J is TRBJ1-2 and V is TRBV9, with D perhaps TRBD1 (5 bases). The CDR3 contains 14 residues. Trimming left V 0 bases short and J 9 bases short, with 15 bases between. Germline CDR1 SGDLS, CDR2 YYNGEE.

The chain is built from TRBV4-1 and TRBJ1-4, with 10 bases aligning to TRBD1. The CDR3 covers 15 residues. J lost 8 bases, V lost 4 bases, and 7 bases had no gene match. The germline CDR1 and CDR2 sequences are MGHRA and YSYEKL. CDR3 residues: CASSPSGTGAEKLFF. CDR3 nucleotides: TGCGCCAGCAGCCCTTCAGGGACAGGGGCCGAAAAACTGTTTTTT.

The V gene is TRBV20-1, the J gene TRBJ1-1; 7 nucleotides agree with TRBD1. This CDR3 is built from 15 residues. Germline-derived CDR1 and CDR2 are DFQATT and SNEGSKA (reference sequence). V was clipped by 0 bases and J by 3 bases; unmatched bases: 7. DNA for the CDR3: TGCAGTGCTAGAGACGTCAGGGGGGGAGACACTGAAGCTTTCTTT. Translated, it gives CSARDVRGGDTEAFF.

This clonotype was counted a few times. This chain uses TRBV6-1 with TRBJ1-1, with D unclear. The CDR3 sequence is 13 residues long. Per germline, CDR1 MNHNS and CDR2 SASEGT. V dropped 2 bases and J dropped 1 base, with 5 bases sitting between them. The CDR3 region has the DNA TGTGCCAGCAGTGAACAGCCGAACACTGAAGCTTTCTTT. Translated, it gives CASSEQPNTEAFF.

J is TRBJ2-1 and V is TRBV12-3 or TRBV12-4; TRBD2 matches at 10 bases. V trimming: 8 bases; J trimming: 6 bases; junction bases outside the gene matches: 7. CDR3 length: 14 amino acids. The CDR3 DNA follows: TGTGCCAGCTGTAATAGCGGGGGGACCAATGAGCAGTTCTTC. Translation: CASCNSGGTNEQFF.

This clonotype appeared a few times. The chain employs TRBV12-3 or TRBV12-4 and TRBJ2-7; 10 positions match TRBD1. CDR3 length equals 13 residues. Unmatched junction bases numbered 3, after V lost 4 bases and J lost 6 bases. CDR3 sequence: CASSWDRGTEQYF. Here the CDR3 DNA reads TGTGCCAGCAGTTGGGACAGGGGTACCGAGCAGTACTTC.

This clonotype was counted between two and nine times. At one of its ends the junction is not consistent with the germline gene, which may arise from a read error. This chain connects TRBV7-9 to TRBJ2-1; D not resolved. The germline gives CDR1 SEHNR, CDR2 FQNEAQ (reference sequence). This CDR3 region has 14 residues. The CDR3: CASSLRNSYNVQFF. CDR3 sequence (DNA): TGTGCCAGCAGCTTAAGAAATTCCTACAATGTGCAGTTCTTC.

Only a few counts were recorded for this clonotype. The gene calls are TRBV29-1 and TRBJ2-3; D is undetermined. The CDR3 runs to 12 residues. Looked up from germline, CDR1 is SQVTM and CDR2 is ANQGSEA. With 3 bases removed from V and 2 bases from J, the gap between germline ends came to 6 bases. Here the CDR3 DNA reads TGCAGCGTTGATCAGTACACAGATACGCAGTATTTT. Translated: CSVDQYTDTQYF.

This clonotype has only a few counts. J is TRBJ1-5 and V is TRBV12-3 or TRBV12-4; D unresolved. Trimming took off 5 bases at V and 7 bases at J, with 15 bases between the two ends. The CDR3 spans 14 residues. The CDR3 DNA is TGTGCCAGCAGTCCGCTAGGACCGGGACAGCCCCAGCATTTT. Amino acid sequence: CASSPLGPGQPQHF.

The chain recombines TRBV28 with TRBJ1-2; D is possibly TRBD1 (5 bases). CDR3 length: 14 residues. Germline assignment: CDR1 MDHEN and CDR2 SYDVKM. The ends were cut back, 10 bases at V and 4 bases at J, with 19 bases in the middle. Here the CDR3 DNA reads TGTGCCACGAACGACAACCTTGGGGGCTATGGCTACACCTTC. Its protein is CATNDNLGGYGYTF.

This clonotype was picked up a small number of times. The chain joins TRBV7-2 to TRBJ2-3, with 8 bases matching TRBD2. There are 17 residues in the CDR3. After removal of 5 bases from V and 3 bases from J, the junction contained 13 bases not matched to a gene. Germline CDR1 and CDR2: SGHTA and FQGNSA. The CDR3 nucleotides read TGTGCCAGCAGCCCCCTCGCGGGGGGAGGAGGGACAGATACGCAGTATTTT. Its protein is CASSPLAGGGGTDTQYF. Based on the CDR3 plus reference TRBV7-2 and TRBJ2-3, the full variable domain is GAGVSQSPSNKVTEKGKDVELRCDPISGHTALYWYRQSLGQGLEFLIYFQGNSAPDKSGLPSDRFSAERTGGSVSTLTIQRTQQEDSAVYLCASSPLAGGGGTDTQYFGPGTRLTVL.

This clonotype was counted only a few times. The CDR3: CSVVWTGRFYEQYF. The CDR3 nucleotides read TGCAGCGTTGTGTGGACAGGAAGATTCTACGAGCAGTACTTC. The chain links TRBV29-1 to TRBJ2-7, with 7 bases identical to TRBD1. The V gene end was trimmed by 4 bases and the J gene end by 3 bases; junction bases not matched to a gene: 9. The CDR3 sequence is 14 residues long. Germline V gene lookup returns CDR1 SQVTM and CDR2 ANQGSEA.

On this clonotype: Compared with germline, one end of the junction differs, possibly owing to a read error. The chain uses TRBV10-3 and TRBJ2-7; D may correspond to TRBD1 or TRBD2 (5 bases each). The CDR3 covers 13 residues. Germline loops: CDR1 ENHRY, CDR2 SYGVKD. The CDR3 here is CAVSVEGTYEQYF. The CDR3 DNA reads TGTGCCGTCAGTGTAGAGGGGACCTACGAGCAGTACTTC.